This T cell receptor beta chain was sequenced during a study of shared clonotypes between healthy human individuals. Study summary: Plates per donor: three CD4 naive, three CD4 memory, two CD8 naive, one CD8 memory. General study points: The study sampled only blood, and tissue repertoires likely differ.

Terminally differentiated effector memory CD45RA+ cells were excluded by CCR7 positive selection of CD45RO-negative cells. This clone is a singleton in its sample. The antigen is unknown. TCRdb keeps only in-frame clones here, not all; method: immunoSEQ multiplex PCR. The table has nearly 2 million clones, about 95% seen once. The CDR3 is 17 residues long. Germline loops: CDR1 SGHTA, CDR2 FQGNSA. With 1 base removed from V and 5 bases from J, the gap between germline ends came to 20 bases. Sequencing used naive CD8+ T cells sorted from blood. This chain joins TRBV7-2 and TRBJ2-5, with TRBD2 as a possible D gene (6 bases). The clonotype was recovered from a man aged 18 to 30 in good health. The CDR3 reads CASSLGFAGLPGETQYF. CDR3 nucleotide sequence: TGTGCCAGCAGCTTAGGATTTGCGGGACTTCCCGGGGAGACCCAGTACTTC.